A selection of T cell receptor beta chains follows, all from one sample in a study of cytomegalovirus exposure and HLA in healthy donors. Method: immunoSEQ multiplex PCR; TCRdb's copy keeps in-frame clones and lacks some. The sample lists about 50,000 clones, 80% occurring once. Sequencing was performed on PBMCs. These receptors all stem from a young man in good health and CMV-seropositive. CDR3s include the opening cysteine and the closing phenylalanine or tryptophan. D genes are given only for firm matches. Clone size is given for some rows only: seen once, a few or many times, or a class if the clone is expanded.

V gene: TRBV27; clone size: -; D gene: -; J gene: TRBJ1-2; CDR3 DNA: TGTGCCAGCAGCCCCTTAGCGGGACGAGTCTATGGCTACACCTTC; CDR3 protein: CASSPLAGRVYGYTF
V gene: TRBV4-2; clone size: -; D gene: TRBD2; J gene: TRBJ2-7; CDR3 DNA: TGTGCCAGCAGCCAAGATAAAGCGGGGGGCTCCTACGAGCAGTACTTC; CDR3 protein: CASSQDKAGGSYEQYF
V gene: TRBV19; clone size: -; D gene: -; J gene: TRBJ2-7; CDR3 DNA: TGTGCCAGTCAAAACTACGAGCAGTACTTC; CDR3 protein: CASQNYEQYF
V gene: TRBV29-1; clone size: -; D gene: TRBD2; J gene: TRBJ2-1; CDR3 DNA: TGCAGCGTTGAAACTAGCGGGGGAAGCTCCTACAATGAGCAGTTCTTC; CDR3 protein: CSVETSGGSSYNEQFF
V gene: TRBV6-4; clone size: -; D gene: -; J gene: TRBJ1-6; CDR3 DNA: TGTGCCAGCAGTGGGGAGCCAAATTCACCCCTCCACTTT; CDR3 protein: CASSGEPNSPLHF
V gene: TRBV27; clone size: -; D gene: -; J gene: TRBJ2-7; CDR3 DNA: TGTGCCAGCAGCACAGGGCGCTCCTACGAGCAGTACTTC; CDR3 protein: CASSTGRSYEQYF
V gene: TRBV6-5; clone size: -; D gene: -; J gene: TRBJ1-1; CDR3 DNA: TGTGCCAGCAGTTACTCGGGGGGGAACACTGAAGCTTTCTTT; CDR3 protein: CASSYSGGNTEAFF
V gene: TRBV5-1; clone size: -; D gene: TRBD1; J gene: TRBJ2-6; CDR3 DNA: TGCGCCAGCGAAGATCCGGGACAGGGCTCTGGGGCCAACGTCCTGACTTTC; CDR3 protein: CASEDPGQGSGANVLTF
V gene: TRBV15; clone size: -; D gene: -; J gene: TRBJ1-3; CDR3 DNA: TGTGCCACCGAGGGATCCGGAAACACCATATATTTT; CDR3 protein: CATEGSGNTIYF
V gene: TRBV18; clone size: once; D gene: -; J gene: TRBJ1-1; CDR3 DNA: TGTGCCAGCTCACCCTCCGGGACTTGGAACCGATACACTGAAGCTTTCTTT; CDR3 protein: CASSPSGTWNRYTEAFF
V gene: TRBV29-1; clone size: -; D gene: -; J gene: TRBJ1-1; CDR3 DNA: TGCAGCGCCGGTAGGGGTGAGTCTGCTGAAGCTTTCTTT; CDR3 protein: CSAGRGESAEAFF
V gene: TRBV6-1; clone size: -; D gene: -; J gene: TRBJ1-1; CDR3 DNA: TGTGCCAGCAGTGCTCCAGGGGAAGCTTTCTTT; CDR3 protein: CASSAPGEAFF
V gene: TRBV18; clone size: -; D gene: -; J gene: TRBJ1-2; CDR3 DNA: TGTGCCAGCTCACCGCTACAGGGTGAGCACTATGGCTACACCTTC; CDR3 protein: CASSPLQGEHYGYTF
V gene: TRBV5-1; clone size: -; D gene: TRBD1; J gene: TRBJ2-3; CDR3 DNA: TGCGCCAGCAGCCCGGGGACAGCTACAGATACGCAGTATTTT; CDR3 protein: CASSPGTATDTQYF
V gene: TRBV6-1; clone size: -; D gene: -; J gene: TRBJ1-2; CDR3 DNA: TGTGCCAGCAGTGATGGTACAGGCTTCTATGGCTACACCTTC; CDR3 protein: CASSDGTGFYGYTF
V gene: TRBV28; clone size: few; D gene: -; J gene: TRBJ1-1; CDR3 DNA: TGTGCCAGCAGTCCTGACACCCCGGGGACTGAAGCTTTCTTT; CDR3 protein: CASSPDTPGTEAFF
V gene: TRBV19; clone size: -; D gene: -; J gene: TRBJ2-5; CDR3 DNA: TGTGCCAGTAGTATCAAACAGGGCCCGCGGGAGACCCAGTACTTC; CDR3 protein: CASSIKQGPRETQYF
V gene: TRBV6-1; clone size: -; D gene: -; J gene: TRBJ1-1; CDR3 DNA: TGTGCCAGCAGCCGGGAGGGGCCTAACACTGAAGCTTTCTTT; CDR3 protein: CASSREGPNTEAFF
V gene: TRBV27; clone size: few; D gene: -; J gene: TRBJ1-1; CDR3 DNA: TGTGCCACCCGTGACCGGACTATGAACACTGAAGCTTTCTTT; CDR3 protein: CATRDRTMNTEAFF
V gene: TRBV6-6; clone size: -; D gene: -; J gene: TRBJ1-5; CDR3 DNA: TGTGCCAGCAGTTACACTATCATCAGAAGCAATCAGCCCCAGCATTTT; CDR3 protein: CASSYTIIRSNQPQHF
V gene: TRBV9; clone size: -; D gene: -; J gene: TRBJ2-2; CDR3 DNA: TGTGCCAGCAGCGCTATGACCGGGGAGCTGTTTTTT; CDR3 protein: CASSAMTGELFF
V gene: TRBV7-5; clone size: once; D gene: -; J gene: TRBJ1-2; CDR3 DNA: TGTGTCAGAAGCCCCCTCGGGGGGCCCGACTATGGCTACACCTTC; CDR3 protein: CVRSPLGGPDYGYTF
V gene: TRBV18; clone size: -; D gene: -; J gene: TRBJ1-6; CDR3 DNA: TGTGCCAGCTCACCTAAAGACAGGATTAATTCACCCCTCCGCTTT; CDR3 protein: CASSPKDRINSPLRF